One T cell receptor beta chain is described in this entry. This sample was included in a study of T cell responses to AZD1222 COVID-19 vaccine. TCRdb's copy holds only in-frame clones and misses some; the assay was immunoSEQ multiplex PCR. The sample records roughly 150,000 clones, 70% to 90% being singletons. This CDR3 is built from 14 residues. Germline CDR1 LNHDA, CDR2 SQIVND (reference sequence). J gave up 4 bases and V 3 bases, and 2 bases lay outside the gene matches. This TCR derives from an adult who received the AZD1222 COVID-19 vaccine. The sample was peripheral blood, taken 28 days after the second AZD1222 dose. The chain is built from TRBV19 and TRBJ2-3; TRBD2 aligns across 9 bases. The CDR3 spells CASSMGTSPDTQYF. Written as DNA, the CDR3 is TGTGCCAGTAGTATGGGGACTAGCCCAGATACGCAGTATTTT.